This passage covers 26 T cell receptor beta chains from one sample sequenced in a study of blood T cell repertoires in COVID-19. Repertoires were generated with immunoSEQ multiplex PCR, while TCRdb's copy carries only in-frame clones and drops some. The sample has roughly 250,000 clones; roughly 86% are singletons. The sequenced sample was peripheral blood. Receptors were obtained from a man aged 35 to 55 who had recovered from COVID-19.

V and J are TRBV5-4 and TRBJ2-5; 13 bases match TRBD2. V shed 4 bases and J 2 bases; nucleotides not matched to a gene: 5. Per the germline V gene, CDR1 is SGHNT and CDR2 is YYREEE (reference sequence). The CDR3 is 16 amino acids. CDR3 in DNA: TGTGCCAGCAGCCAGAGACTAGCGGGAGGACAAGAGACCCAGTACTTC. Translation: CASSQRLAGGQETQYF. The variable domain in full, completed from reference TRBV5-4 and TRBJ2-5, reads ETGVTQSPTHLIKTRGQQVTLRCSSQSGHNTVSWYQQALGQGPQFIFQYYREEENGRGNFPPRFSGLQFPNYSSELNVNALELDDSALYLCASSQRLAGGQETQYFGPGTRLLVL.

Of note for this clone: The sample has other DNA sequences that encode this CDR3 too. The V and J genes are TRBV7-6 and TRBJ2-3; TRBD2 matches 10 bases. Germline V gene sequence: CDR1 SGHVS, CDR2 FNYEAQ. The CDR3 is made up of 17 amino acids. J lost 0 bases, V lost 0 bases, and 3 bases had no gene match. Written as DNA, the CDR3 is TGTGCCAGCAGCTTAGCTCCGACTAGCGGGAGCACAGATACGCAGTATTTT. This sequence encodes CASSLAPTSGSTDTQYF.

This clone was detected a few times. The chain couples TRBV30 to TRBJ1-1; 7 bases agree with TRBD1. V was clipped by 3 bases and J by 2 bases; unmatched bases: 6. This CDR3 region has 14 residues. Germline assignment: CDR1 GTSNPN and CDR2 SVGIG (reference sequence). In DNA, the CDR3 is TGTGCCTGGAGGCCCGGGACAGTTAACACTGAAGCTTTCTTT. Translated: CAWRPGTVNTEAFF.

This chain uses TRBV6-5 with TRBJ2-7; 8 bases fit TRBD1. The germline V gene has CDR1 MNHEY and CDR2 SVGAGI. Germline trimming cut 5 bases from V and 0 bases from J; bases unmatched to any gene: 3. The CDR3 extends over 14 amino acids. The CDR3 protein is CASSTTGVSYEQYF. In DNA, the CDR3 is TGTGCCAGCAGTACGACAGGGGTCTCCTACGAGCAGTACTTC.

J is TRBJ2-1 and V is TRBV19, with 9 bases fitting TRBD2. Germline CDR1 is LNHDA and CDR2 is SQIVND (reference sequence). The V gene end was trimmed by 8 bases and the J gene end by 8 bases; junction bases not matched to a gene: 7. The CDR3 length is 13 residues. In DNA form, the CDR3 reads TGTGCCAGTCAGTCTCGCGGGAGGGATGAGCAGTTCTTC. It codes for CASQSRGRDEQFF.

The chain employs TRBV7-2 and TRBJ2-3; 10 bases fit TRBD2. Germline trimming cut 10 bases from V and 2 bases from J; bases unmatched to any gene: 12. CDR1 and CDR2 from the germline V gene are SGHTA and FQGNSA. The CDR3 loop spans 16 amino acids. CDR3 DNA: TGTGCCACAAAAAGGGCTAGCGGGGGATACACAGATACGCAGTATTTT. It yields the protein CATKRASGGYTDTQYF.

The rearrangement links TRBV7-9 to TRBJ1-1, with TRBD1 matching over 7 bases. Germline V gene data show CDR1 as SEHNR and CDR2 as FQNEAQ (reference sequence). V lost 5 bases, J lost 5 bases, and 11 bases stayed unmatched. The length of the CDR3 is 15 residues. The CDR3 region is CASSPAMTGRTEAFF. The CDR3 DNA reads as TGTGCCAGCAGCCCTGCCATGACAGGGCGGACTGAAGCTTTCTTT.

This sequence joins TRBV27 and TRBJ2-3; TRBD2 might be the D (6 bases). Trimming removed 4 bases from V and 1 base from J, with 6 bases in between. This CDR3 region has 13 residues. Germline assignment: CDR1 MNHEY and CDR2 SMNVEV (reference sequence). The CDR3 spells CASSWGGTDTQYF. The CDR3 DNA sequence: TGTGCCAGCAGTTGGGGGGGCACAGATACGCAGTATTTT.

CDR3 in amino acids: CASSPGVADYEQYF. The DNA of the CDR3 is TGTGCCAGCAGCCCCGGAGTAGCGGACTACGAGCAGTACTTC. The chain recombines TRBV9 with TRBJ2-7; weak D call: TRBD2 (6 bases). From germline, CDR1 is SGDLS and CDR2 YYNGEE. Trimming removed 4 bases at V and 3 bases at J, with 14 bases between. The CDR3 runs to 14 residues. The whole variable domain, filled in from reference TRBV9 and TRBJ2-7, reads DSGVTQTPKHLITATGQRVTLRCSPRSGDLSVYWYQQSLDQGLQFLIQYYNGEERAKGNILERFSAQQFPDLHSELNLSSLELGDSALYFCASSPGVADYEQYFGPGTRLTVT.

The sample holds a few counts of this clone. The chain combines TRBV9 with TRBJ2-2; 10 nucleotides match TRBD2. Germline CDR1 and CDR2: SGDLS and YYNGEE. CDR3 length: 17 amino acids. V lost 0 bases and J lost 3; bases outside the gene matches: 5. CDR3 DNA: TGTGCCAGCAGCGTAGCCGGGACTAGCGTGGACACCGGGGAGCTGTTTTTT. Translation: CASSVAGTSVDTGELFF.

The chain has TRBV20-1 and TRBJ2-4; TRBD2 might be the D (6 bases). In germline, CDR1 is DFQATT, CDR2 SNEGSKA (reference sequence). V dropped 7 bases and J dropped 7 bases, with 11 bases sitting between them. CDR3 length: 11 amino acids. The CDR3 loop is CSVLRGNIQYF. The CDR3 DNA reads TGCAGTGTCCTGCGGGGTAACATTCAGTACTTC.

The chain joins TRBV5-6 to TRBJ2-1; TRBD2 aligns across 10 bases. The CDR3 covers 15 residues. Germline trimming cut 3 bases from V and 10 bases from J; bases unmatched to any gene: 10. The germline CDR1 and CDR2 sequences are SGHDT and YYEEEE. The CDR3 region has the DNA TGTGCCAGCAGCTCCCTAGCGGGGGTCGTCGTAGAGCAGTTCTTC. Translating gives CASSSLAGVVVEQFF.

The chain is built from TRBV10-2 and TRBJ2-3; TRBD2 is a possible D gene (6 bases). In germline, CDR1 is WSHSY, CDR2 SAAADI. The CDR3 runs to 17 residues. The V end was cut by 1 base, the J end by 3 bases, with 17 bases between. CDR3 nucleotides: TGCGCCAGCAGTGAGTTCTGGGAGGCTATAAAGACAGATACGCAGTATTTT. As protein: CASSEFWEAIKTDTQYF.

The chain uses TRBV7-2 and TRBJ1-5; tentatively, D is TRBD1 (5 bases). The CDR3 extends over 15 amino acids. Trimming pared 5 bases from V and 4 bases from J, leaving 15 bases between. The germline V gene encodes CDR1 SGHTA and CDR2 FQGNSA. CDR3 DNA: TGTGCCAGCAGCCCTCTCCAGGGTTCAAATCAGCCCCAGCATTTT. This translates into CASSPLQGSNQPQHF.

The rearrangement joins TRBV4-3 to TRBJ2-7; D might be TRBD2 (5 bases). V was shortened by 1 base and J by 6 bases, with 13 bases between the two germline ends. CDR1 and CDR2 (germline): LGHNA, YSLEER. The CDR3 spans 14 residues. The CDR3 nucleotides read TGCGCCAGCAGCCAAGCCCGGACTTGGGGCGAGCAGTACTTC. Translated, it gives CASSQARTWGEQYF.

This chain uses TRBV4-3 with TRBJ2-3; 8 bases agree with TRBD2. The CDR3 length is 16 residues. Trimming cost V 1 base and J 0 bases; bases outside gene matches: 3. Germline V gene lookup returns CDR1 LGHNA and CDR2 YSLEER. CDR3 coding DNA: TGCGCCAGCAGCCAAGGATCTAGCGGGAGCACAGATACGCAGTATTTT. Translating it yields CASSQGSSGSTDTQYF.

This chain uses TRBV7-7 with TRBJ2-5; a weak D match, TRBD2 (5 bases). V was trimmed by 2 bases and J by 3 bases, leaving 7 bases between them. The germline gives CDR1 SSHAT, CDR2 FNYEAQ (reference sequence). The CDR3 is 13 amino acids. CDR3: CASSLRGKETQYF. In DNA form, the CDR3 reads TGTGCCAGCAGCTTACGGGGAAAAGAGACCCAGTACTTC.

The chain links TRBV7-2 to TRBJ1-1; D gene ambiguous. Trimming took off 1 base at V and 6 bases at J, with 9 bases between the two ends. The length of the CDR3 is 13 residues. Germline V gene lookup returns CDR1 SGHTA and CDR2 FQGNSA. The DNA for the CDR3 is TGTGCCAGCAGCTTAGAAGTCTACGCTGAAGCTTTCTTT. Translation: CASSLEVYAEAFF.

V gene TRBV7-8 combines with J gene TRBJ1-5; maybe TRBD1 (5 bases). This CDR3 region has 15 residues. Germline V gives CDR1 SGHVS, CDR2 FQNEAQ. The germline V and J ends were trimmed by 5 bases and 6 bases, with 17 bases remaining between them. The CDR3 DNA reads TGTGCCAGCAGCGAAGGGCGGCAGGGAGGTCAGCCCCAGCATTTT. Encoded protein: CASSEGRQGGQPQHF.

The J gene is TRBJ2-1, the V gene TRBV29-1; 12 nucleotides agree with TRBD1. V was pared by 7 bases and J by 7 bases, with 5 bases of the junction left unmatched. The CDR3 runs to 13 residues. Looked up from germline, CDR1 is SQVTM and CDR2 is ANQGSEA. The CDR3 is CSGRDRGPNEQFF. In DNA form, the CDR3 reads TGCAGCGGCCGGGACAGGGGGCCTAATGAGCAGTTCTTC.

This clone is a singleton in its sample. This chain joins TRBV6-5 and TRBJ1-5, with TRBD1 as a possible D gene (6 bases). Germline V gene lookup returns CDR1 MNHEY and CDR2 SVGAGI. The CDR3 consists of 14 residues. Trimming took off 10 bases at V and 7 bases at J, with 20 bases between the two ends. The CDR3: CATLSRGSGQPQHF. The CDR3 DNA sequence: TGTGCCACGCTCTCGAGGGGGTCGGGACAGCCCCAGCATTTT.

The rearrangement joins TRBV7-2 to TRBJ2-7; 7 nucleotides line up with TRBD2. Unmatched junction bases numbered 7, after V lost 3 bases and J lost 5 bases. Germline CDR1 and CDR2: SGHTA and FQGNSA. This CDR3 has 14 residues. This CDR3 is CASSFVGGPDEQYF. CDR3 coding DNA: TGTGCCAGCAGCTTTGTGGGAGGGCCCGACGAGCAGTACTTC.

The CDR3 sequence is CASSQGYRGHTGELFF. The CDR3 region has the DNA TGCGCCAGCAGCCAAGGGTACAGGGGGCACACCGGGGAGCTGTTTTTT. The J gene is TRBJ2-2, the V gene TRBV4-3; 9 bases are a match to TRBD1. The CDR3 runs to 16 residues. Germline values: CDR1 LGHNA, CDR2 YSLEER. The trim removed 1 base at V and 3 bases at J, leaving 3 bases unmatched.

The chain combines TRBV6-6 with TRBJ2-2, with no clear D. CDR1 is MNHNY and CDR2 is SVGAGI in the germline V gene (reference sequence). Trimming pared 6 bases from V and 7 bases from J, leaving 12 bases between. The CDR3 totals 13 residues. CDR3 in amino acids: CASRPFPNGELFF. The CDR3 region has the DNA TGTGCCAGCAGACCGTTCCCTAACGGGGAGCTGTTTTTT.

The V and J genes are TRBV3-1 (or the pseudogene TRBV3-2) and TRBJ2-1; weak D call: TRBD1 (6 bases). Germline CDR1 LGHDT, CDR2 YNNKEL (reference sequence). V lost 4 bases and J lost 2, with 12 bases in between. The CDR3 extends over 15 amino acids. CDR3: CASSPRTAPYNEQFF. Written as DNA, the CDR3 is TGTGCCAGCAGCCCACGGACAGCCCCCTACAATGAGCAGTTCTTC.

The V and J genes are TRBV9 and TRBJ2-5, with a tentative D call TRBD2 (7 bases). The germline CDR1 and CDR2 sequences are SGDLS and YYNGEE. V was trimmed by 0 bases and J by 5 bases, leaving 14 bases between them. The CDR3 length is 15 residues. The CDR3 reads CASSVGAGAAETQYF. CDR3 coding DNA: TGTGCCAGCAGCGTAGGTGCGGGGGCCGCCGAGACCCAGTACTTC.